This T cell receptor (beta chain) was captured in a study of human T cells and chemical hapten exposure. General study results and limits: Having alopecia, donors may respond immunologically unlike healthy people. Patch test score was positively correlated with the counts of PT1 expanded TCRs. Significantly more large CDR3 similarity clusters arose among expanded TCRs than among controls.

TCRdb re-analysed the RACE reads in MiXCR, keeping a single row per CDR3 protein. The sample records about 380,000 distinct CDR3 sequences, around 6% being singletons. This clonotype was picked up many times. Its antigen is undetermined. Trimming stripped 0 bases from V and 6 bases from J, with 11 bases between. The CDR3 contains 15 residues. CDR1 is LGHNA and CDR2 is YSLEER in the germline V gene. Time point meaning: patch test 2, 6 weeks after DPC sensitization. The sample's treatment: therapeutic diphenylcyclopropenone sensitization with weekly scalp DPC. Specimen: whole blood, collected in connection with sensitization to the hapten diphenylcyclopropenone (DPC). V gene TRBV4-3 combines with J gene TRBJ1-4, with D perhaps TRBD1 (6 bases). The sequence was obtained from a woman aged 18-35 years with alopecia areata. Some clones in this sample may be carry-over from other donors' samples. CDR3 in DNA: TGCGCCAGCAGCCAAGAGGGGCAGGGGCATGAAAAACTGTTTTTT. This sequence encodes CASSQEGQGHEKLFF.